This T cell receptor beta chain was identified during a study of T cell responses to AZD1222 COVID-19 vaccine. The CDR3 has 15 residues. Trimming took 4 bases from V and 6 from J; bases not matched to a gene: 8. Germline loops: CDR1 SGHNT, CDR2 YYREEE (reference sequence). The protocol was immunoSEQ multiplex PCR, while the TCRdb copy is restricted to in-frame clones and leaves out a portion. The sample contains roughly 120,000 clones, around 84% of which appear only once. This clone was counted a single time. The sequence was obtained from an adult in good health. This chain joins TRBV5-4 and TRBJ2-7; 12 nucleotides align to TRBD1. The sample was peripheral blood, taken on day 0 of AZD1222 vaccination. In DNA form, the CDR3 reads TGTGCCAGCAGCACGGGGGGGACAGGGGGCTCCGAGCAGTACTTC. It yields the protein CASSTGGTGGSEQYF.